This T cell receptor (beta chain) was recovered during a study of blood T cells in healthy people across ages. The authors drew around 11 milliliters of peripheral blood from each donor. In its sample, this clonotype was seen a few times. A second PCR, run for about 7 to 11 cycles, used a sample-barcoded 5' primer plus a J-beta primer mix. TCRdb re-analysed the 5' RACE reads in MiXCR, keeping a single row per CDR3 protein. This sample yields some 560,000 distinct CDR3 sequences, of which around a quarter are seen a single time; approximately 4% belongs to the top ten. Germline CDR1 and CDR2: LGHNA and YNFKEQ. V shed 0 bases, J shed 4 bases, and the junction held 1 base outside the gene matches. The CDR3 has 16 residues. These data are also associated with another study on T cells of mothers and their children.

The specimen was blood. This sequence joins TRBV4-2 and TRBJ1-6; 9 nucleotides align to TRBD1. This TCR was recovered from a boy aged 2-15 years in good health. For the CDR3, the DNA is TGTGCCAGCAGCCAAGATGGGACAGGGTATAATTCACCCCTCCACTTT. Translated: CASSQDGTGYNSPLHF.